Listed here is a single T cell receptor (beta chain). The V end lost 3 bases, the J end lost 1 base, and 9 bases lay between the germline ends. The CDR3 is made up of 14 amino acids. Per germline, CDR1 MDHEN and CDR2 SYDVKM. The source of the sample is a study of blood T cell repertoires in COVID-19. Across the study: Acute and convalescent COVID-19 specimens originated in the United States, Italy and Spain. Sample material is recorded as cDNA or gDNA derived from T cells, B-cell-depleted T cells, or PBMCs.

In the original analysis: Amplification with reference gene primers provided the estimates of nucleated cell counts. Profiling relied on immunoSEQ multiplex PCR, and the TCRdb table lists in-frame clones only, not all of them. D and trimming come from the DNA, and the V and J calls and clone size come from that table. Of around 60,000 clones listed, roughly 74% are singletons. The chain carries TRBV28 and TRBJ2-5, with D possibly TRBD2 on 5 matching bases. The sequenced sample was peripheral blood. The clonotype comes from a woman older than 75 with acute or convalescent COVID-19. The CDR3 nucleotides read TGTGCCAGCAGTTTCCTAGCAGGCCAAGAGACCCAGTACTTC. Translating it yields CASSFLAGQETQYF.